This T cell receptor (beta chain) was captured by sequencing in a study of T cell responses to AZD1222 COVID-19 vaccine (dated by TCRdb to the early 2020s). Some background on the complete study: TCR sequencing covered about 230 trial participants: around 210 given two doses of AZD1222 and about 26 given two doses of MenACWY control vaccine. Enrollment into the trials was organized by age into subgroups of 18-55, 56-69 and 70-plus years, and those subgroups contained roughly 160, 29 and 62 TCR-sequenced participants, respectively. The study at large found these results: After two AZD1222 doses, both the breadth and the depth of spike-specific TCRs were significantly higher than at day 0 and than in MenACWY recipients. Because no day 14 peak-response samples were available, the repertoires could be characterized only after the peak T cell response. The 56-69-year group was small, and its depth increase did not reach significance, likely because of low power. Participants were mostly white British and included more females than males, and it was suggested by the authors that clonal diversity may have been underestimated. Conclusions about previously exposed vaccinees were limited because only a handful of AZD1222 recipients were SARS-CoV-2 seropositive at baseline. Reportedly, close to half of the unique spike-specific TCRs recognized epitopes lying outside the regions that are mutated in the B.1.351 and B.1.1.7 variants. CD4 TCRs associated with the vaccine covered the entire spike protein, and the dominant responses were in regions 160-218 and 743-854.

The germline V end is reduced by 5 bases and the J end by 6 bases; junction bases left unmatched: 11. For CDR1 and CDR2, the germline V gene lists SGHVS and FQNEAQ. Taken from cysteine to phenylalanine, the CDR3 has 15 residues. The CDR3 DNA has 45 bases and is translated from base 1. The CDR3 regions of human TCRbeta chains were analyzed by immunosequencing. The original pipeline was this. TCRs in the repertoires were matched against a reference library of SARS-CoV-2-specific TCRs that had been generated with the MIRA antigen-specificity platform. Breadth meant the fraction of unique TCRs that were SARS-CoV-2-associated, whereas depth meant the fraction of total T cells that were SARS-CoV-2-associated. Using the MIRA data, each spike-specific TCR was assigned both to the spike region to which the TCR was reactive and to a CD4 or CD8 class. Log10-transformed breadth and depth values were compared by one-way ANOVA with Sidak's multiple comparisons tests. TCRdb took over this immuneACCESS table, retaining in-frame rearrangements with V and J assigned. Such tables are incomplete; in checked studies, under half of the missing clones stem from an unresolved V gene, and the remainder is unexplained. For V, J and clone size, that table is used; D and trimming come from the DNA. A total of some 150,000 clones appear in this sample, 80% to 95% of them only once. Jointly, the top ten make up about 3.3% of the sample.

Reading the label with the study, this specimen's time point is: about 28 days (+/-7) after the second vaccine dose. AZD1222 recipients given second doses at about 4 weeks or at about 12 weeks were pooled, since spike-specific TCR depth and breadth were not found to differ between the two schedules. The vaccinee samples were drawn from two UK trials, COV001 and COV002, one of which was a single-blind randomized controlled phase 2/3 trial testing AZD1222 (ChAdOx1 nCoV-19) in healthy adults. Trial participant PBMC samples were collected at day 0 and day 28 after the second dose for TCRbeta chain sequencing. Comment on this clone: This receptor's antigen is unknown. No base quality information exists; no much larger clone differs at one position.

The sequencing used peripheral blood, collected 28 days after the second AZD1222 dose. The chain was built from TRBV7-8 and TRBJ1-2, and 8 bases in between align with TRBD1. This receptor was identified in an adult who received the AZD1222 COVID-19 vaccine. The CDR3 reads as follows: CASSGSGTGVDGYTF. The nucleotide sequence is TGTGCCAGCAGCGGGTCCGGGACAGGTGTTGATGGCTACACCTTC.